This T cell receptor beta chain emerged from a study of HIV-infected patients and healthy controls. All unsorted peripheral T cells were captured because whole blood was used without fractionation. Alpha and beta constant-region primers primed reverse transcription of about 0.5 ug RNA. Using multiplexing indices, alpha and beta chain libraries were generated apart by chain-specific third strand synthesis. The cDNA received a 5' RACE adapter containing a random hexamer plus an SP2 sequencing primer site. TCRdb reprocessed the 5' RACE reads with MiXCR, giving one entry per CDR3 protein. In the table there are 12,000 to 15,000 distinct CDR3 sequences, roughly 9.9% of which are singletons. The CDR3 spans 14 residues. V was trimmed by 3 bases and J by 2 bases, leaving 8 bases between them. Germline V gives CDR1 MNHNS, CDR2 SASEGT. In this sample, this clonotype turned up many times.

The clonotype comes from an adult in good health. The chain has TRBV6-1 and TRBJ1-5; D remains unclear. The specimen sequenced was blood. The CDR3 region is CASSEAGGNQPQHF. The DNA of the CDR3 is TGTGCCAGCAGTGAGGCGGGAGGCAATCAGCCCCAGCATTTT.